This T cell receptor beta chain was sequenced for a study of blood T cell repertoires in COVID-19. Study-level information: Some COVID-19 samples were acute and others convalescent; all came from the United States, Italy and Spain.

In the study's own analysis: Reference gene primers were amplified, and this amplification served to estimate nucleated cell counts. Sequencing used immunoSEQ multiplex PCR; TCRdb keeps in-frame clones, though not all of them. V, J and clone size reflect that table, while D and trimming were determined from the DNA. The sample records about 47,000 clones, around 83% being singletons. V was cut by 7 bases and J by 6 bases, with 17 bases left in between. In germline, CDR1 is SQVTM, CDR2 ANQGSEA. The CDR3 extends over 13 amino acids. The sample was peripheral blood. The sequence came from a human donor with acute or convalescent COVID-19. The donor label of this sample is uncertain. The rearrangement uses TRBV29-1 and TRBJ2-3, with D unclear. CDR3 DNA: TGCAGCGCCGAGCAGACCGAGAGGGATACGCAGTATTTT. This translates into CSAEQTERDTQYF.